The clone carrying this TCR beta chain was seen only a few times. As yet, its antigen is unknown. V shed 1 base and J 5 bases; nucleotides not matched to a gene: 2. The CDR3 has 14 amino acids. Germline loops: CDR1 SGHVT, CDR2 SQSDAQ. This record comes from a study of T cell repertoires in cytomegalovirus infection. Across the whole study: Alongside well-studied HLA-B-restricted CMV epitopes, recently identified HLA-C-restricted CMV epitopes were also used. CMV infection together with matching HLA type was indicated by public TCR beta signatures. Study-level points and caveats: Cumulated frequencies of public TCR beta families served to identify carriers of CMV plus the relevant HLA. Clonotype analysis showed dominance of the ex vivo response by HLA-C-restricted CMV-specific TCR beta clonotypes.

TCRdb reanalysed the reads using MiXCR and keeps one entry per CDR3 protein. The sample includes 95,000 to 150,000 distinct CDR3 sequences, over 25% of them seen just once. The receptor comes from a human donor in good health (CMV status not recorded). Some clones in this sample may be carry-over from other donors' samples. This specimen was CD8+ T cells from cultured PBMCs, taken from culture after CMV antigen stimulation. This chain joins TRBV7-4 and TRBJ2-7, with 10 bases that match TRBD1. CDR3 DNA: TGTGCCAGCAGCTTAGAGACAGGGGGCGACGAGCAGTACTTC. Translation: CASSLETGGDEQYF. Based on the CDR3 plus reference TRBV7-4 and TRBJ2-7, the full variable domain is GAGVSQSPRYKVAKRGRDVALRCDSISGHVTLYWYRQTLGQGSEVLTYSQSDAQRDKSGRPSGRFSAERPERSVSTLKIQRTEQGDSAVYLCASSLETGGDEQYFGPGTRLTVT.